Sequencing of this TCR beta chain was carried out in a study of shared clonotypes between healthy human individuals. Overall study: Each donor's CD8 memory used one plate, CD8 naive two, each CD4 subset three. Study observations and caveats: Only a few donors were included, so the genetic and exposure-history diversity represented was limited.

V was pared by 4 bases and J by 3 bases, with 4 bases of the junction left unmatched. The CDR3 consists of 15 residues. Germline loops: CDR1 MGHRA, CDR2 YSYEKL. Assay used: immunoSEQ multiplex PCR; TCRdb lists only in-frame clones, some missing. The sample contains about 2.1 million clones, around 93% of which appear only once. Naive CD8 cells lacked CD45RO, underwent positive selection for CCR7 and left out terminally differentiated effector memory CD45RA+ cells. As for this clone: Its antigen is unknown.

The chain employs TRBV4-1 and TRBJ1-3; 9 nucleotides match TRBD1. The clonotype originates from a man aged 18 to 29 in good health. Some clones in this sample may be carry-over from other donors' samples. The specimen sequenced was naive CD8+ T cells from PBMCs. The CDR3 region has the DNA TGCGCCAGCAGCCGAGGGACAGGGAGTGGAAACACCATATATTTT. Translating it yields CASSRGTGSGNTIYF.